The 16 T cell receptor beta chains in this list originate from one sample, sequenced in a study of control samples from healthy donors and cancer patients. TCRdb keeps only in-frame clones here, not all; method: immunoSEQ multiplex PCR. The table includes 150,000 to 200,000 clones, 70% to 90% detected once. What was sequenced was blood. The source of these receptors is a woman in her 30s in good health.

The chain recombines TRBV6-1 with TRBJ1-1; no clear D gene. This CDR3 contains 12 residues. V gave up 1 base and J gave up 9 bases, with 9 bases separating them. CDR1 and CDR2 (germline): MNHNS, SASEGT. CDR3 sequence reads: CASSEVDGKAFF. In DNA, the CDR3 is TGTGCCAGCAGTGAAGTAGATGGTAAAGCTTTCTTT.

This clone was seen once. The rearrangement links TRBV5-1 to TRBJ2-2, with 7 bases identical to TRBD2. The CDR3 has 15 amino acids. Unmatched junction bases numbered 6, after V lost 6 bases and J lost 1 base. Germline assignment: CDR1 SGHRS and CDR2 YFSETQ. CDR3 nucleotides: TGCGCCAGCACCCTAGCGGAGATGAACACCGGGGAGCTGTTTTTT. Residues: CASTLAEMNTGELFF.

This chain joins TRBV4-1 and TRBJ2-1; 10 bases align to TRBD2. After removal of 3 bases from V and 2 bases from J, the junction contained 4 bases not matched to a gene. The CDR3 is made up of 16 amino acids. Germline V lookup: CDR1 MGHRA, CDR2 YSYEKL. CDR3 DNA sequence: TGCGCCAGCAGCCACGCGGGACTAGCGACCTACAATGAGCAGTTCTTC. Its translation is CASSHAGLATYNEQFF.

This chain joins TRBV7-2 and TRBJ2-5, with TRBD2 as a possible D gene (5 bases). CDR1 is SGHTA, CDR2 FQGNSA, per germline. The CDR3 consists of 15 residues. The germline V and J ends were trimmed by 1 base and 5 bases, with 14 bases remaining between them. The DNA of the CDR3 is TGTGCCAGCAGCTTAGTTCCGTCCCGAGGGGAGACCCAGTACTTC. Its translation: CASSLVPSRGETQYF. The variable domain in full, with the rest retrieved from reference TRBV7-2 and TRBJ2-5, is GAGVSQSPSNKVTEKGKDVELRCDPISGHTALYWYRQSLGQGLEFLIYFQGNSAPDKSGLPSDRFSAERTGGSVSTLTIQRTQQEDSAVYLCASSLVPSRGETQYFGPGTRLLVL.

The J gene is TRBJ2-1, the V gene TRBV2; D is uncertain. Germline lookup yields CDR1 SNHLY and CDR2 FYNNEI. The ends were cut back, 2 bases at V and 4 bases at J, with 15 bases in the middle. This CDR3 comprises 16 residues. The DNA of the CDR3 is TGTGCCAGCAGTGAATCCCTGGGAACCATATACAATGAGCAGTTCTTC. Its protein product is CASSESLGTIYNEQFF.

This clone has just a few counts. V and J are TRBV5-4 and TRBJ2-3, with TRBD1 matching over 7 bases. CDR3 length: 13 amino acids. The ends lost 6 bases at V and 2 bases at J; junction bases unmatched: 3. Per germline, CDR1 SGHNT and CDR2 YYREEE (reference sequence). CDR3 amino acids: CASTDRITDTQYF. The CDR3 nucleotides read TGTGCCAGCACGGACAGGATCACAGATACGCAGTATTTT.

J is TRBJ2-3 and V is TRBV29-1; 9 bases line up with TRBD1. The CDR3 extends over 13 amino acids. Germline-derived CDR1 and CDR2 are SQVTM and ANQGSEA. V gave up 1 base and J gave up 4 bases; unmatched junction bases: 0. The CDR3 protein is CSVEGQGADTQYF. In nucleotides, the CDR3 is TGCAGCGTTGAAGGACAGGGGGCAGATACGCAGTATTTT.

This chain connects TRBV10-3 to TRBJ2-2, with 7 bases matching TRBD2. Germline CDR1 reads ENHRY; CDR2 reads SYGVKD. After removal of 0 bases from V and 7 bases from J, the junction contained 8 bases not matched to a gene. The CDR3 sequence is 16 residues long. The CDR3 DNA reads TGTGCCATCAGTGAGTCGAACCGGGGCGGGAGCGGGGAGCTGTTTTTT. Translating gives CAISESNRGGSGELFF.

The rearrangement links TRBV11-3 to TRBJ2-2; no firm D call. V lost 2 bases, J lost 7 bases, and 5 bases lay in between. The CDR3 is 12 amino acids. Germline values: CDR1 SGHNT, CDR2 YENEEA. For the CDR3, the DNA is TGTGCCAGCAGCTTAACCCGCGGGGAGCTGTTTTTT. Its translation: CASSLTRGELFF. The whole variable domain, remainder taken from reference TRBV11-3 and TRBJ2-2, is EAGVVQSPRYKIIEKKQPVAFWCNPISGHNTLYWYLQNLGQGPELLIRYENEEAVDDSQLPKDRFSAERLKGVDSTLKIQPAELGDSAVYLCASSLTRGELFFGEGSRLTVL.

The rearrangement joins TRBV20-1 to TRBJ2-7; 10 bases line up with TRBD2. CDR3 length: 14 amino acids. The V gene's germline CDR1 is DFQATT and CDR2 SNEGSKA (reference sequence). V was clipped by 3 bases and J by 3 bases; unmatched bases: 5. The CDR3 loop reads CSASWASGSYEQYF. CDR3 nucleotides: TGCAGTGCTAGTTGGGCTAGCGGGAGCTACGAGCAGTACTTC.

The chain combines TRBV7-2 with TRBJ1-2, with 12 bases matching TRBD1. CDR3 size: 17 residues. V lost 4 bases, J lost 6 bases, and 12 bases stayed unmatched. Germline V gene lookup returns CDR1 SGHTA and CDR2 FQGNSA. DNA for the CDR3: TGTGCCAGCAGCTCCAGCCCGGGACAGGGGGCGAGGAATGGCTACACCTTC. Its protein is CASSSSPGQGARNGYTF.

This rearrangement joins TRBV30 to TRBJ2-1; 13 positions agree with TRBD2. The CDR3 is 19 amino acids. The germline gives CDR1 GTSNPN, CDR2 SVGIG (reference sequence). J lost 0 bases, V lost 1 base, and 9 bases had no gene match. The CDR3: CAWSDGTSGVPSSYNEQFF. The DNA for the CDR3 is TGTGCCTGGAGTGACGGGACTAGCGGGGTTCCTAGCTCCTACAATGAGCAGTTCTTC. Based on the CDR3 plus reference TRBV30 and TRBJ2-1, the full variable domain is SQTIHQWPATLVQPVGSPLSLECTVEGTSNPNLYWYRQAAGRGLQLLFYSVGIGQISSEVPQNLSASRPQDRQFILSSKKLLLSDSGFYLCAWSDGTSGVPSSYNEQFFGPGTRLTVL.

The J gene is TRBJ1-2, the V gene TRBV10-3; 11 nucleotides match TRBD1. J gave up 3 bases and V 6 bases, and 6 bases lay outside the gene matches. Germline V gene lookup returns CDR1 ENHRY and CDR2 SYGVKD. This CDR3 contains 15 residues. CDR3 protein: CAIRLGQGVDYGYTF. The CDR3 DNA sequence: TGTGCCATCAGGCTGGGACAGGGGGTAGACTATGGCTACACCTTC.

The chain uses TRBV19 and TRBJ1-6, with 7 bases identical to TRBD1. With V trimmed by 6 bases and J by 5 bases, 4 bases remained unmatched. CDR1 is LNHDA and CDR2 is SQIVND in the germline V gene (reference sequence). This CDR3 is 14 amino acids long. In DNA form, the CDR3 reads TGTGCCAGTAGAATACAGGGGCATAATTCACCCCTCCACTTT. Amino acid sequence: CASRIQGHNSPLHF. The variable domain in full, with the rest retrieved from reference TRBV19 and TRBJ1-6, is DGGITQSPKYLFRKEGQNVTLSCEQNLNHDAMYWYRQDPGQGLRLIYYSQIVNDFQKGDIAEGYSVSREKKESFPLTVTSAQKNPTAFYLCASRIQGHNSPLHFGNGTRLTVT.

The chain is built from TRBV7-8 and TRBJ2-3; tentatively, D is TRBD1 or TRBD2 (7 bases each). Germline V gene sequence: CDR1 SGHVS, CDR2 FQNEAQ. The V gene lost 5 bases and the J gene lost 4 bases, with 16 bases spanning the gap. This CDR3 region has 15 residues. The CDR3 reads CASSPGGGLPDTQYF. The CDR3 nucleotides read TGTGCCAGCAGCCCAGGGGGGGGGCTCCCAGATACGCAGTATTTT.

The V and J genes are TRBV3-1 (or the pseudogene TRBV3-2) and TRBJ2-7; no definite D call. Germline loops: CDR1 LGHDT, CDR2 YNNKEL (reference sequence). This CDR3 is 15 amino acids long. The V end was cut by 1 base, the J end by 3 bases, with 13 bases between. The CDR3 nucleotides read TGTGCCAGCAGCCAAGGGCTACAGCGCAACTACGAGCAGTACTTC. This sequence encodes CASSQGLQRNYEQYF.